The following is a TCR beta chain sequence with its context. These data are taken from a study of blood T cell repertoires in COVID-19. Study overall: T cells, B-cell-depleted T cells, or PBMCs supplied cDNA or gDNA.

Original processing methods: Amplification with reference gene primers provided the estimates of nucleated cell counts. TCRdb keeps only in-frame clones here, not all; method: immunoSEQ multiplex PCR. The V and J calls and clone size are taken from that table; D and trimming were inferred from the DNA. Of about 54,000 clones detected, approximately 78% appear once; the ten largest clones hold about 6.2%. V shed 2 bases, J shed 1 base, and the junction held 7 bases outside the gene matches. This CDR3 contains 16 residues. From germline, CDR1 is SGHDT and CDR2 YYEEEE. This receptor was obtained from a human donor in a cohort sampled during active or convalescent COVID-19. V and J are TRBV5-6 and TRBJ2-3; 7 bases map to TRBD2. The sample was peripheral blood. The chain's CDR3 is CASSFGAGWGTDTQYF. The DNA for the CDR3 is TGTGCCAGCAGCTTTGGAGCGGGGTGGGGCACAGATACGCAGTATTTT. Looking up the rest from reference TRBV5-6 and TRBJ2-3 gives the full variable domain: DAGVTQSPTHLIKTRGQQVTLRCSPKSGHDTVSWYQQALGQGPQFIFQYYEEEERQRGNFPDRFSGHQFPNYSSELNVNALLLGDSALYLCASSFGAGWGTDTQYFGPGTRLTVL.